This TCR beta chain was identified in a study of T cell clones after liver transplantation. Repertoires were generated with immunoSEQ multiplex PCR, while TCRdb's copy carries only in-frame clones and drops some. The profile shows about 21,000 clones, over 85% of them singletons. The CDR3 is 12 amino acids. From germline, CDR1 is GTSNPN and CDR2 SVGIG (reference sequence). The chain joins TRBV30 to TRBJ2-1, with D possibly being TRBD1 or TRBD2 (6 bases each). The specimen comprised CD8+ T cells from blood, sampled approximately 26 months after liver transplant. This sequence was found in a human patient who received a liver transplant. Part of the T cell pool may stem from the graft donor. The CDR3 here is CAEGGSYNEQFF. CDR3 DNA: TGTGCGGAGGGGGGCTCCTACAATGAGCAGTTCTTC.